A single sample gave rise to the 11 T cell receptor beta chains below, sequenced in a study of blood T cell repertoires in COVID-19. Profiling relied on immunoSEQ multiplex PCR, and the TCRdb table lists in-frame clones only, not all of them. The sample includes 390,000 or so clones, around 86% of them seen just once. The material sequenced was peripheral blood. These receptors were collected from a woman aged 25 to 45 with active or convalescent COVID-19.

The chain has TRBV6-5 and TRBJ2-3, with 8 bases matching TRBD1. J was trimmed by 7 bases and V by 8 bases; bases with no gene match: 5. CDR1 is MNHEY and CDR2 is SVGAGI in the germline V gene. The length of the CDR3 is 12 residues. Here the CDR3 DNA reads TGTGCCAGCGGGTGGACAGGGAATACGCAGTATTTT. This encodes CASGWTGNTQYF.

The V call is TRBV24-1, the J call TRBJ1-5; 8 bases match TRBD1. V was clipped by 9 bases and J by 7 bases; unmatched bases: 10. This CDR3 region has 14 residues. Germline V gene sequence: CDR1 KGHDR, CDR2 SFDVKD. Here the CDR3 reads CATDISGGGQPQHF. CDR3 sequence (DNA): TGTGCCACCGATATTTCAGGGGGCGGACAGCCCCAGCATTTT.

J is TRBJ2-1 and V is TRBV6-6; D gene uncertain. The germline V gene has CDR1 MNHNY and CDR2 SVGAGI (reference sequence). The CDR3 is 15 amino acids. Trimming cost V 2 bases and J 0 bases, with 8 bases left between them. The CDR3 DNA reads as TGTGCCAGCAGTTACGAAGCGAGCTCCTACAATGAGCAGTTCTTC. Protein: CASSYEASSYNEQFF.

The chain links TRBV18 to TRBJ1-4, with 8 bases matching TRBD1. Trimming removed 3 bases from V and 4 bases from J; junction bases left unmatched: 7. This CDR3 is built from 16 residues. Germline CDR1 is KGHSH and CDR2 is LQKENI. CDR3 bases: TGTGCCAGCTCACCGGCAGGGGGCGCCGATAATGAAAAACTGTTTTTT. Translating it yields CASSPAGGADNEKLFF.

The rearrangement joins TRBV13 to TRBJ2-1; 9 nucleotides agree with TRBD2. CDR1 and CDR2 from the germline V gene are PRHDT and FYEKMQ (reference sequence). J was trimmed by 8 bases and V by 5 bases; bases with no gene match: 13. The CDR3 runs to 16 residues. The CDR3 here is CASSRTAGGSRDEQFF. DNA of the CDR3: TGTGCCAGCAGCCGAACAGCGGGAGGATCTCGGGATGAGCAGTTCTTC.

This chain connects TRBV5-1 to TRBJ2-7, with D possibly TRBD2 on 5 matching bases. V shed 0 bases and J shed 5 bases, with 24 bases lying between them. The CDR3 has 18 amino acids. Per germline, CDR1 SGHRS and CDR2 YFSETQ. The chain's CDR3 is CASSLEGPERAKDHEQYF. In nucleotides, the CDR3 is TGCGCCAGCAGCTTGGAAGGCCCCGAGAGGGCAAAGGACCACGAGCAGTACTTC.

Written as DNA, the CDR3 is TGTGCCACCCTAGACGACTACTCCTACGAGCAGTACTTC. This codes for CATLDDYSYEQYF. The J gene is TRBJ2-7, the V gene TRBV6-5; tentatively, D is TRBD2 (5 bases). The CDR3 runs to 13 residues. CDR1 is MNHEY, CDR2 SVGAGI, per germline. The V gene lost 10 bases and the J gene lost 0 bases, with 13 bases spanning the gap.

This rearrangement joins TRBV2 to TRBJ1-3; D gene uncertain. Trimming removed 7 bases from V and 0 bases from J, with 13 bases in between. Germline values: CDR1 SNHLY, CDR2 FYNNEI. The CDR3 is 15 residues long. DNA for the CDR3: TGTGCCAGCATATTAACGACGGGCTCTGGAAACACCATATATTTT. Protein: CASILTTGSGNTIYF.

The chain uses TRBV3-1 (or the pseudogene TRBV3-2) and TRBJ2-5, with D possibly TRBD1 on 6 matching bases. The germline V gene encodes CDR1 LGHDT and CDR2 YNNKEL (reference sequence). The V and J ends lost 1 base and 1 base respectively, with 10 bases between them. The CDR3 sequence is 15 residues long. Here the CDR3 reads CASSQAGASQETQYF. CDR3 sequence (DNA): TGTGCCAGCAGCCAAGCAGGGGCCAGCCAAGAGACCCAGTACTTC.

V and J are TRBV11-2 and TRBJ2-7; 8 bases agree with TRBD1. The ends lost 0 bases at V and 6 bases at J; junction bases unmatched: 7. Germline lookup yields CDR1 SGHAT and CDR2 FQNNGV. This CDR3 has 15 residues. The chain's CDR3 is CASSLDAGGLVEQYF. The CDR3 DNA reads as TGTGCCAGCAGCTTAGATGCAGGGGGCTTGGTCGAGCAGTACTTC.

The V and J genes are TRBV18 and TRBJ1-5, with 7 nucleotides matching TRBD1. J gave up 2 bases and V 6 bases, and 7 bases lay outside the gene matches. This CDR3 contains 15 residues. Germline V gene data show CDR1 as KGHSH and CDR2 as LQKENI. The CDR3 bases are TGTGCCAGCTCCCAGACAGGGCTTGGCAATCAGCCCCAGCATTTT. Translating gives CASSQTGLGNQPQHF.